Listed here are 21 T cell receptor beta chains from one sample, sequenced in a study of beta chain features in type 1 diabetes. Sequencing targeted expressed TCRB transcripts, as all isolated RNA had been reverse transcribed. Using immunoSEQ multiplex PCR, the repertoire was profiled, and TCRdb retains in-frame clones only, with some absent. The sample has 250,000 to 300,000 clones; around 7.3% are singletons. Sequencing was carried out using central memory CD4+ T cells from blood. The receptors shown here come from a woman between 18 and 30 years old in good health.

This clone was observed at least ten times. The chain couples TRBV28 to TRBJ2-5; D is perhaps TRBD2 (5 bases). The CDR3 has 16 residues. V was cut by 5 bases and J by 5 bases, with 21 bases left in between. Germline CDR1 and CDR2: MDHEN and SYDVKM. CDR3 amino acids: CASSPRGGSTGETQYF. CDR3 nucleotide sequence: TGTGCCAGCAGTCCCCGAGGAGGCTCCACCGGGGAGACCCAGTACTTC.

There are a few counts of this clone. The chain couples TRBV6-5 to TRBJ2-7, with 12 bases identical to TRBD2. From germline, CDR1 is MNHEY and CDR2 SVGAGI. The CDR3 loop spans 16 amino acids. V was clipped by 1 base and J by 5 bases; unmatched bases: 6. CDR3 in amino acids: CASSYFLAGGPDEQYF. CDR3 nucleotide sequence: TGTGCCAGCAGTTACTTCCTAGCGGGAGGGCCGGACGAGCAGTACTTC.

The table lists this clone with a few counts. CDR3 loop: CASSPIADPGQFF. CDR3 nucleotide sequence: TGTGCCAGCTCACCGATAGCGGACCCAGGGCAGTTCTTC. The chain has TRBV18 and TRBJ2-1, with D possibly matching TRBD2 (6 bases). The CDR3 runs to 13 residues. CDR1 is KGHSH, CDR2 LQKENI, per germline. Trimming took 3 bases from V and 12 from J, leaving 15 bases between them. Filled out from reference TRBV18 and TRBJ2-1, the complete variable domain reads NAGVMQNPRHLVRRRGQEARLRCSPMKGHSHVYWYRQLPEEGLKFMVYLQKENIIDESGMPKERFSAEFPKEGPSILRIQQVVRGDSAAYFCASSPIADPGQFFGPGTRLTVL.

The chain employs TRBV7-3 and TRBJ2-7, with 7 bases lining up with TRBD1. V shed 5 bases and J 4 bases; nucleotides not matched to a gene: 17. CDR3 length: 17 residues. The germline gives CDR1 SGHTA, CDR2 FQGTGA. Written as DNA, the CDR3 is TGTGCCAGCAGCCCCCGCCCTCCCGGACAGGTCGGGTACGAGCAGTACTTC. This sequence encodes CASSPRPPGQVGYEQYF.

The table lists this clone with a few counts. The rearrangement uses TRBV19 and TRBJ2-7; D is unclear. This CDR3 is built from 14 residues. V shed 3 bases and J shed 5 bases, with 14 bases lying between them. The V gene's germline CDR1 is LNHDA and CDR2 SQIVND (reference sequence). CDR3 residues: CASSMAADQDEQYF. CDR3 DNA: TGTGCCAGTAGTATGGCGGCTGATCAGGACGAGCAGTACTTC.

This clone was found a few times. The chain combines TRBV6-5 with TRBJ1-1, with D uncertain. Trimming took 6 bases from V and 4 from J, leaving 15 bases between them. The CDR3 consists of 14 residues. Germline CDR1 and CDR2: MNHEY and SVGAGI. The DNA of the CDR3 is TGTGCCAGCAGCCCCTCTATGAGGTCCACTGAAGCTTTCTTT. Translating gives CASSPSMRSTEAFF.

DNA for the CDR3: TGTGCCAGCAGTGGTGGGCAGACCCCCTCTGGGGCCAACGTCCTGACTTTC. It codes for CASSGGQTPSGANVLTF. This chain links TRBV18 with TRBJ2-6, with D unclear. The V and J ends lost 8 bases and 0 bases respectively, with 17 bases between them. Germline assignment: CDR1 KGHSH and CDR2 LQKENI. The CDR3 is made up of 17 amino acids. The whole variable domain, remainder taken from reference TRBV18 and TRBJ2-6, is NAGVMQNPRHLVRRRGQEARLRCSPMKGHSHVYWYRQLPEEGLKFMVYLQKENIIDESGMPKERFSAEFPKEGPSILRIQQVVRGDSAAYFCASSGGQTPSGANVLTFGAGSRLTVL.

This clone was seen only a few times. The chain's CDR3 is CASSPTANYGYTF. The CDR3 region has the DNA TGTGCCAGCAGCCCTACGGCTAACTATGGCTACACCTTC. This rearrangement joins TRBV7-3 to TRBJ1-2; D remains unclear. The CDR3 is 13 residues long. Germline CDR1 SGHTA, CDR2 FQGTGA. V was pared by 5 bases and J by 0 bases, with 7 bases between.

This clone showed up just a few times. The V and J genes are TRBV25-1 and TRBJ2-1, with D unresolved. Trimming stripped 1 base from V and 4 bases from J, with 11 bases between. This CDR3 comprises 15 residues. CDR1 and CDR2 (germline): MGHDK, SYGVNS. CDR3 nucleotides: TGTGCCAGCAGTGAATTCGGCCCGGCTTACAATGAGCAGTTCTTC. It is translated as CASSEFGPAYNEQFF.

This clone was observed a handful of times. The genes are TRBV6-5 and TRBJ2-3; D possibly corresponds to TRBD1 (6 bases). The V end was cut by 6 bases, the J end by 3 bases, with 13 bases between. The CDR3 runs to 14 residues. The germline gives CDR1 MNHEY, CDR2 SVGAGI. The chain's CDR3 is CASRHRAKTDTQYF. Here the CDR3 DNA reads TGTGCCAGCAGGCACAGGGCTAAAACAGATACGCAGTATTTT.

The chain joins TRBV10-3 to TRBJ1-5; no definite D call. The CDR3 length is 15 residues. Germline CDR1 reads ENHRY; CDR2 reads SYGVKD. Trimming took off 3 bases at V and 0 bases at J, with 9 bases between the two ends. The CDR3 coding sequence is TGTGCCATCAGTGAATTCGGGGATAGCAATCAGCCCCAGCATTTT. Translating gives CAISEFGDSNQPQHF.

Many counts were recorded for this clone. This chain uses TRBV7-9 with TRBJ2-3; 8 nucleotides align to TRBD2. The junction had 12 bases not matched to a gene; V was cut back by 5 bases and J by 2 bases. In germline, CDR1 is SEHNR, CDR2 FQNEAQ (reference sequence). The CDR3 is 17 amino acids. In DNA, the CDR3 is TGTGCCAGCAGCACCCCGGGACTAGGAGTATCCACAGATACGCAGTATTTT. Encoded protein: CASSTPGLGVSTDTQYF.

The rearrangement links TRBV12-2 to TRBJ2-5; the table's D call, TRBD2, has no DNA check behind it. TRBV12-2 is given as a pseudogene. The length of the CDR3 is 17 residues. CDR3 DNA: TGTGCAAGTCGCCCAGAGCTAGCGGGGACCCACCCAGAGACCCAGTACTTC. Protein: CASRPELAGTHPETQYF.

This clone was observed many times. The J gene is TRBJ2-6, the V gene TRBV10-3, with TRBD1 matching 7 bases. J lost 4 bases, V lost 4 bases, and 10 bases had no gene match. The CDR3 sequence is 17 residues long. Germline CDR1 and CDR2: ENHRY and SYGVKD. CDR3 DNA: TGTGCCATCAGTGCCGGGACAGCAAATGCCGGGGCCAACGTCCTGACTTTC. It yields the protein CAISAGTANAGANVLTF.

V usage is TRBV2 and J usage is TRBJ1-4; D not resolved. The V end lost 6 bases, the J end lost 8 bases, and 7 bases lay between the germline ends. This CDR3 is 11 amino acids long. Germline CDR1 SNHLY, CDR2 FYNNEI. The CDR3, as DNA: TGTGCCAGCAGGCAACAGGAAAAACTGTTTTTT. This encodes CASRQQEKLFF.

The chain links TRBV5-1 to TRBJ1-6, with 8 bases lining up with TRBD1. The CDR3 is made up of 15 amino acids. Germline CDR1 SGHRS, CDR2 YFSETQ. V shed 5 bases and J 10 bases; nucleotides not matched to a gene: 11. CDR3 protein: CASREGTGAGSPLHF. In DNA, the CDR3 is TGCGCCAGCAGGGAGGGGACAGGCGCAGGGTCACCCCTCCACTTT.

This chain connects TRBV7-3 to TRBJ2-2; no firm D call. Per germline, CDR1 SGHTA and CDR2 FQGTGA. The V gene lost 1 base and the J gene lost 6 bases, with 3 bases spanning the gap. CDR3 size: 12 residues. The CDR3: CASSLRPGELFF. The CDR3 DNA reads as TGTGCCAGCAGCTTAAGGCCCGGGGAGCTGTTTTTT.

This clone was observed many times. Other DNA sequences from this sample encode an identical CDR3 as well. The CDR3 region has the DNA TGTGCCAGCAGCTTAGCGCGACAGGGCCAAGAGACCCAGTACTTC. It translates to CASSLARQGQETQYF. This rearrangement joins TRBV7-9 to TRBJ2-5; 7 bases are shared with TRBD1. CDR3 size: 15 residues. The trim removed 0 bases at V and 1 base at J, leaving 2 bases unmatched. Per the germline V gene, CDR1 is SEHNR and CDR2 is FQNEAQ (reference sequence).

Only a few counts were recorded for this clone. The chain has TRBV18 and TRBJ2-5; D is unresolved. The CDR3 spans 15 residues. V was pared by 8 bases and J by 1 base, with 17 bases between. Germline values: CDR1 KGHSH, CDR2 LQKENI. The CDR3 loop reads CASHGLGAIQETQYF. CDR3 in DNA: TGTGCCAGCCACGGGCTGGGCGCTATCCAAGAGACCCAGTACTTC.

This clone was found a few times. The DNA for the CDR3 is TGTGCCAGCAGTGACTCATGCAGACAGGGAGGGCTTACGGATGAAAAACTGTTTTTT. Translated, it gives CASSDSCRQGGLTDEKLFF. The V gene is TRBV6-4, the J gene TRBJ1-4; 7 nucleotides line up with TRBD1. V was pared by 0 bases and J by 6 bases, with 16 bases of the junction left unmatched. Germline values: CDR1 MRHNA, CDR2 SNTAGT. CDR3 size: 19 residues.

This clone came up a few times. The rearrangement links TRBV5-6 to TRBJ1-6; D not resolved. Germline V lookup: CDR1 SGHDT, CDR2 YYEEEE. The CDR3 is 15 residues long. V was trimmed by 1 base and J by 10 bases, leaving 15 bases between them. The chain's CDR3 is CASSLWSVAGSPLHF. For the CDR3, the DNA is TGTGCCAGCAGCTTGTGGTCAGTCGCTGGGTCACCCCTCCACTTT.